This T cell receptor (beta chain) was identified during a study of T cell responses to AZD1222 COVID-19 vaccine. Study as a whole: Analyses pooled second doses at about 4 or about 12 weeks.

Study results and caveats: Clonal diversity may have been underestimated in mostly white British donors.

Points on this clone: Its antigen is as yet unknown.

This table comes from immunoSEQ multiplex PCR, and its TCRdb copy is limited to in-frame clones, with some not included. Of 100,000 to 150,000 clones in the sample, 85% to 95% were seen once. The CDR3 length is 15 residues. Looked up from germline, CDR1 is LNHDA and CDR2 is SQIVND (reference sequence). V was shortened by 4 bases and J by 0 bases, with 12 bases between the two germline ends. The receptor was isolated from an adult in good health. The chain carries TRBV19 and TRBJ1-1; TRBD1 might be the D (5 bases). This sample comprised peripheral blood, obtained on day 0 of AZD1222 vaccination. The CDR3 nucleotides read TGTGCCAGTAGTAGCCCTCAGGGAGTGAACACTGAAGCTTTCTTT. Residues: CASSSPQGVNTEAFF.